One sample yielded the 29 T cell receptor beta chains listed below, sequenced in a study of blood T cell repertoires in COVID-19. TCRdb's copy holds only in-frame clones and misses some; the assay was immunoSEQ multiplex PCR. The sample has around 380,000 clones, more than 65% seen once. The sequenced sample consisted of peripheral blood. These receptors originate from a human donor with acute or convalescent COVID-19. The donor label of this sample is uncertain.

About this clone itself: Other DNA sequences from this sample encode an identical CDR3 as well. V and J are TRBV6-5 and TRBJ1-1; D is ambiguous. Trimming pared 0 bases from V and 2 bases from J, leaving 7 bases between. The CDR3 sequence is 14 residues long. The V gene's germline CDR1 is MNHEY and CDR2 SVGAGI. CDR3 nucleotides: TGTGCCAGCAGTTACTCTCGAGGAAACACTGAAGCTTTCTTT. It translates to CASSYSRGNTEAFF.

V usage is TRBV4-1 and J usage is TRBJ2-3; 7 bases fit TRBD1. The junction had 8 bases not matched to a gene; V was cut back by 1 base and J by 4 bases. There are 16 residues in the CDR3. Germline-derived CDR1 and CDR2 are MGHRA and YSYEKL. CDR3 DNA: TGCGCCAGCAGCCAAGGATTACAGGGGCGCCCAGATACGCAGTATTTT. Translated, it gives CASSQGLQGRPDTQYF.

This clone was detected only once. V usage is TRBV4-2 and J usage is TRBJ1-6; possibly TRBD1 for D (6 bases). V shed 2 bases and J shed 8 bases, with 25 bases lying between them. Germline V gene lookup returns CDR1 LGHNA and CDR2 YNFKEQ. This CDR3 is built from 19 residues. The CDR3 region is CASSQYPRTDSSPYSPLHF. DNA of the CDR3: TGTGCCAGCAGCCAATACCCACGGACAGATTCTTCCCCCTATTCACCCCTCCACTTT.

This sequence joins TRBV24-1 and TRBJ2-3, with 9 bases that match TRBD1. With 4 bases clipped from V and 0 bases from J, the junction kept 4 bases outside the gene matches. The length of the CDR3 is 16 residues. CDR1 is KGHDR, CDR2 SFDVKD, per germline. CDR3 nucleotides: TGTGCCACCAGTGACCCTGGACAGGGGAGCACAGATACGCAGTATTTT. The encoded protein is CATSDPGQGSTDTQYF.

The V gene is TRBV18, the J gene TRBJ1-3; 7 nucleotides align to TRBD1. The germline V gene has CDR1 KGHSH and CDR2 LQKENI. The CDR3 is 15 residues long. V shed 3 bases and J 5 bases; nucleotides not matched to a gene: 7. In DNA, the CDR3 is TGTGCCAGCTCACCTTGGGACAGTAGCAGAAACACCATATATTTT. It specifies CASSPWDSSRNTIYF.

The chain recombines TRBV18 with TRBJ2-5; possibly TRBD2 for D (5 bases). Trimming removed 3 bases at V and 5 bases at J, with 19 bases between. This CDR3 spans 16 amino acids. Germline loops: CDR1 KGHSH, CDR2 LQKENI. CDR3 loop: CASSPTISGIGETQYF. CDR3 nucleotide sequence: TGTGCCAGCTCACCGACTATTTCGGGGATAGGGGAGACCCAGTACTTC.

V is TRBV5-4 and J is TRBJ2-1, with 12 positions matching TRBD2. This CDR3 is built from 16 residues. After removal of 3 bases from V and 7 bases from J, the junction contained 8 bases not matched to a gene. Looked up from germline, CDR1 is SGHNT and CDR2 is YYREEE (reference sequence). The CDR3 is CASSSKTSGSYNEQFF. The CDR3 coding sequence is TGTGCCAGCAGCTCGAAGACTAGCGGGAGTTATAATGAGCAGTTCTTC. Supplemented by reference TRBV5-4 and TRBJ2-1, the full variable domain reads ETGVTQSPTHLIKTRGQQVTLRCSSQSGHNTVSWYQQALGQGPQFIFQYYREEENGRGNFPPRFSGLQFPNYSSELNVNALELDDSALYLCASSSKTSGSYNEQFFGPGTRLTVL.

V usage is TRBV10-2 and J usage is TRBJ2-5; 7 positions agree with TRBD2. CDR3 length: 15 residues. Losses at the gene ends were 9 bases for V and 4 bases for J; bases not matched to a gene: 14. Germline-derived CDR1 and CDR2 are WSHSY and SAAADI. CDR3 sequence reads: CASGQGGSWGETQYF. In DNA form, the CDR3 reads TGCGCCAGTGGTCAAGGCGGGAGTTGGGGAGAGACCCAGTACTTC.

The V gene is TRBV10-2, the J gene TRBJ2-1; D ambiguous. V was clipped by 1 base and J by 7 bases, with 8 bases between them. Germline values: CDR1 WSHSY, CDR2 SAAADI. CDR3 length equals 13 residues. CDR3 sequence: CASSELVYNEQFF. The CDR3 nucleotides read TGCGCCAGCAGTGAGTTGGTCTATAATGAGCAGTTCTTC.

The chain is built from TRBV24-1 and TRBJ2-5; D perhaps matches TRBD2 (5 bases). Trimming took 2 bases from V and 5 from J, leaving 11 bases between them. CDR3 length: 14 amino acids. Looked up from germline, CDR1 is KGHDR and CDR2 is SFDVKD. The CDR3 sequence is CATSDSGRGETQYF. Here the CDR3 DNA reads TGTGCCACCAGTGATTCCGGGCGCGGGGAGACCCAGTACTTC.

This chain links TRBV3-1 (or the pseudogene TRBV3-2) with TRBJ1-2; D is undetermined. V gave up 6 bases and J gave up 5 bases, with 10 bases separating them. The germline V gene encodes CDR1 LGHDT and CDR2 YNNKEL (reference sequence). This CDR3 has 12 residues. Here the CDR3 DNA reads TGTGCCAGCAGACAGCCTGGGTATGGCTACACCTTC. Encoded protein: CASRQPGYGYTF.

This clone showed up just once. This chain's CDR3 is CASGLGTSYEQYF. The DNA for the CDR3 is TGTGCCAGCGGTTTGGGCACGTCCTACGAGCAGTACTTC. The chain recombines TRBV2 with TRBJ2-7; D unclear. The CDR3 consists of 13 residues. Germline V CDR1 and CDR2: SNHLY, FYNNEI. With 8 bases removed from V and 1 base from J, the gap between germline ends came to 12 bases.

The sample holds one count of this clone. The chain combines TRBV6-2 or TRBV6-3 with TRBJ2-7; D may be TRBD1 (5 bases). Germline CDR1 and CDR2: MNHEY and SVGEGT. This CDR3 comprises 14 residues. V lost 0 bases to trimming and J lost 2 bases, with 8 bases between them. CDR3 residues: CASSYSTGPYEQYF. CDR3 nucleotide sequence: TGTGCCAGCAGTTACTCTACAGGTCCCTACGAGCAGTACTTC.

This clone was seen a few times. J is TRBJ1-1 and V is TRBV28, with no clear D. The CDR3 consists of 14 residues. Germline V gene data show CDR1 as MDHEN and CDR2 as SYDVKM. V was shortened by 8 bases and J by 0 bases, with 13 bases between the two germline ends. The CDR3 DNA sequence: TGTGCCAGCGGGCAGCGGCGGGTGAACACTGAAGCTTTCTTT. Translation gives CASGQRRVNTEAFF.

The gene calls are TRBV24-1 and TRBJ2-5; 9 bases are shared with TRBD1. Unmatched junction bases numbered 8, after V lost 4 bases and J lost 3 bases. Per germline, CDR1 KGHDR and CDR2 SFDVKD. The CDR3 covers 16 residues. CDR3 protein: CATSELPGQGKETQYF. As DNA, the CDR3 is TGTGCCACCAGTGAGTTACCGGGACAGGGAAAAGAGACCCAGTACTTC.

This clone was picked up one time. The chain employs TRBV18 and TRBJ1-5; D is possibly TRBD1 (5 bases). Trimming took 6 bases from V and 7 from J, leaving 19 bases between them. CDR1 is KGHSH, CDR2 LQKENI, per germline. The CDR3 is 15 amino acids. CDR3 coding DNA: TGTGCCAGCTCCCACCGGGGGGGGAAGATACAGCCCCAGCATTTT. Amino acid sequence: CASSHRGGKIQPQHF.

V usage is TRBV7-2 and J usage is TRBJ2-5; D gene unclear. Germline loops: CDR1 SGHTA, CDR2 FQGNSA. The CDR3 length is 14 residues. Trimming cost V 3 bases and J 0 bases, with 8 bases left between them. DNA for the CDR3: TGTGCCAGCAGCTTTTTCCGGGACCAAGAGACCCAGTACTTC. It specifies CASSFFRDQETQYF. The complete variable domain, with remaining parts taken from reference TRBV7-2 and TRBJ2-5, reads GAGVSQSPSNKVTEKGKDVELRCDPISGHTALYWYRQSLGQGLEFLIYFQGNSAPDKSGLPSDRFSAERTGGSVSTLTIQRTQQEDSAVYLCASSFFRDQETQYFGPGTRLLVL.

The rearrangement uses TRBV9 and TRBJ1-1, with TRBD1 identical over 7 bases. This CDR3 region has 15 residues. V lost 9 bases, J lost 2 bases, and 13 bases stayed unmatched. Germline CDR1 SGDLS, CDR2 YYNGEE. In nucleotides, the CDR3 is TGTGCCACACACTTTACAGGGGAAATTAACACTGAAGCTTTCTTT. This gives the protein CATHFTGEINTEAFF.

V gene TRBV5-1 combines with J gene TRBJ1-6; D ambiguous. The V gene lost 0 bases and the J gene lost 0 bases, with 7 bases spanning the gap. The CDR3 totals 16 residues. Germline V lookup: CDR1 SGHRS, CDR2 YFSETQ. CDR3 coding DNA: TGCGCCAGCAGCTTGGGGGAGAGCTCCTATAATTCACCCCTCCACTTT. Protein: CASSLGESSYNSPLHF.

The chain carries TRBV18 and TRBJ1-3; 8 bases agree with TRBD1. V was clipped by 5 bases and J by 2 bases; unmatched bases: 2. CDR1 and CDR2 (germline): KGHSH, LQKENI. CDR3 length: 14 amino acids. DNA of the CDR3: TGTGCCAGCTCATTGGACAGGGCTGGAAACACCATATATTTT. Translating gives CASSLDRAGNTIYF.

The chain's CDR3 is CASSTGQNTEAFF. DNA of the CDR3: TGCGCCAGCAGCACCGGACAGAACACTGAAGCTTTCTTT. The gene calls are TRBV5-1 and TRBJ1-1, with D tentatively TRBD1 (5 bases). The germline gives CDR1 SGHRS, CDR2 YFSETQ. CDR3 length equals 13 residues. V lost 4 bases, J lost 1 base, and 8 bases lay in between.

The chain is built from TRBV10-3 and TRBJ2-1; 10 nucleotides match TRBD2. The V gene end was trimmed by 1 base and the J gene end by 8 bases; junction bases not matched to a gene: 5. Germline loops: CDR1 ENHRY, CDR2 SYGVKD. The CDR3 consists of 15 residues. The CDR3 nucleotides read TGTGCCATCAGTGAGTTCCGAGCGGGGGGGTATGAGCAGTTCTTC. Translation gives CAISEFRAGGYEQFF.

This chain joins TRBV7-9 and TRBJ2-1; D perhaps matches TRBD1 (7 bases). The V end lost 2 bases, the J end lost 6 bases, and 11 bases lay between the germline ends. Germline CDR1 SEHNR, CDR2 FQNEAQ (reference sequence). The CDR3 is 14 amino acids. The CDR3 sequence: CASSLTEGANEQFF. The CDR3 DNA sequence: TGTGCCAGCAGCTTAACGGAGGGGGCCAATGAGCAGTTCTTC.

The V call is TRBV7-8, the J call TRBJ1-3; D is perhaps TRBD1 (6 bases). V lost 3 bases, J lost 3 bases, and 12 bases lay in between. The CDR3 sequence is 15 residues long. The germline V gene encodes CDR1 SGHVS and CDR2 FQNEAQ. The CDR3 loop reads CASSFEQGFGNTIYF. The CDR3 DNA reads as TGTGCCAGCAGCTTCGAGCAGGGGTTTGGAAACACCATATATTTT. The full variable domain, its missing parts supplied by reference TRBV7-8 and TRBJ1-3, is GAGVSQSPRYKVAKRGQDVALRCDPISGHVSLFWYQQALGQGPEFLTYFQNEAQLDKSGLPSDRFFAERPEGSVSTLKIQRTQQEDSAVYLCASSFEQGFGNTIYFGEGSWLTVV.

The V gene is TRBV6-5, the J gene TRBJ2-1; 8 bases map to TRBD1. Unmatched junction bases numbered 8, after V lost 6 bases and J lost 10 bases. Germline V CDR1 and CDR2: MNHEY, SVGAGI. The CDR3 consists of 13 residues. Written as DNA, the CDR3 is TGTGCCAGCAGGGACAGGGTCCATTCGGAGCAGTTCTTC. Translating it yields CASRDRVHSEQFF.

The chain recombines TRBV5-6 with TRBJ1-2; 10 bases match TRBD1. CDR1 is SGHDT, CDR2 YYEEEE, per germline. Trimming removed 0 bases from V and 5 bases from J; junction bases left unmatched: 10. This CDR3 region has 17 residues. CDR3 sequence: CASSLVGQGFRQYGYTF. Written as DNA, the CDR3 is TGTGCCAGCAGCTTGGTGGGACAGGGGTTTCGCCAATATGGCTACACCTTC.

The rearrangement uses TRBV27 and TRBJ2-2; TRBD2 is a possible D gene (6 bases). The CDR3 is made up of 15 amino acids. Trimming took off 5 bases at V and 4 bases at J, with 14 bases between the two ends. Germline-derived CDR1 and CDR2 are MNHEY and SMNVEV (reference sequence). The CDR3 coding sequence is TGTGCCAGCAGTAGCAGGGTGCGGGGCACCGGGGAGCTGTTTTTT. Translating gives CASSSRVRGTGELFF.

This clone has just one count. This chain joins TRBV19 and TRBJ1-2; perhaps TRBD1 as D (6 bases). Germline V lookup: CDR1 LNHDA, CDR2 SQIVND (reference sequence). This CDR3 spans 18 amino acids. The germline V and J ends were trimmed by 0 bases and 2 bases, with 19 bases remaining between them. The CDR3 loop is CASSIDRVGHKTNYGYTF. CDR3 nucleotides: TGTGCCAGTAGTATAGATCGGGTGGGACACAAAACGAACTATGGCTACACCTTC.

The J gene is TRBJ2-5, the V gene TRBV5-1; TRBD2 is a possible D gene (5 bases). Trimming pared 1 base from V and 4 bases from J, leaving 5 bases between. Germline CDR1 is SGHRS and CDR2 is YFSETQ. The CDR3 covers 12 residues. In DNA, the CDR3 is TGCGCCAGCAGCTTGCGGGGAGAGACCCAGTACTTC. Encoded protein: CASSLRGETQYF.